The 6 T cell receptor beta chains in this list originate from one sample, sequenced in a study of blood T cell repertoires in COVID-19. The protocol was immunoSEQ multiplex PCR, while the TCRdb copy is restricted to in-frame clones and leaves out a portion. The sample yields just over 95,000 clones, roughly 87% seen once. The sequenced sample consisted of peripheral blood. The origin of the receptors is a man older than 75 with acute or convalescent COVID-19.

The chain couples TRBV2 to TRBJ2-3; TRBD1 aligns across 7 bases. Germline CDR1 and CDR2: SNHLY and FYNNEI. V shed 5 bases and J 3 bases; nucleotides not matched to a gene: 8. The CDR3 totals 15 residues. Here the CDR3 reads CASSPDRVRTDTQYF. CDR3 nucleotide sequence: TGTGCCAGCAGTCCAGACAGGGTCCGGACAGATACGCAGTATTTT.

The chain uses TRBV28 and TRBJ2-1, with D unresolved. The CDR3 extends over 14 amino acids. V lost 7 bases to trimming and J lost 0 bases, with 10 bases between them. The germline V gene has CDR1 MDHEN and CDR2 SYDVKM. CDR3 bases: TGTGCCAGCACCTCCCGTATCTCCTACAATGAGCAGTTCTTC. It encodes CASTSRISYNEQFF.

A note on this clone: A junction end diverges from the germline sequence, so it may reflect a read error. For the CDR3, the DNA is TGTGCTAGCAGTCGTCTAGCGGGAGGGGACGGGGAGCTGTTTTTT. Encoded protein: CASSRLAGGDGELFF. The chain joins TRBV7-7 to TRBJ2-2; 12 nucleotides match TRBD2. Germline V gene data show CDR1 as SSHAT and CDR2 as FNYEAQ (reference sequence). The CDR3 covers 15 residues.

V usage is TRBV2 and J usage is TRBJ2-7; a possible D gene is TRBD1 (5 bases). This CDR3 contains 15 residues. Germline V gene data show CDR1 as SNHLY and CDR2 as FYNNEI. V was cut by 1 base and J by 0 bases, with 10 bases left in between. CDR3 coding DNA: TGTGCCAGCAGTGAAGGTGGGGCCAGCTCCTACGAGCAGTACTTC. Its translation is CASSEGGASSYEQYF.

V and J are TRBV14 and TRBJ2-7, with 11 positions matching TRBD2. The CDR3 is 16 residues long. The germline CDR1 and CDR2 sequences are SGHDN and FVKESK. V was clipped by 3 bases and J by 5 bases; unmatched bases: 9. The CDR3 DNA reads as TGTGCCAGCAGCCATGTTCTAGCGGGAGGTCGGGACGAGCAGTACTTC. Amino acid sequence: CASSHVLAGGRDEQYF.

As DNA, the CDR3 is TGTGCCAGCAGTTTACGAGGCCTATTCGCCGAAAAACTGTTTTTT. Translated: CASSLRGLFAEKLFF. The chain is built from TRBV27 and TRBJ1-4; D gene unclear. Trimming pared 2 bases from V and 8 bases from J, leaving 15 bases between. There are 15 residues in the CDR3. From germline, CDR1 is MNHEY and CDR2 SMNVEV (reference sequence).